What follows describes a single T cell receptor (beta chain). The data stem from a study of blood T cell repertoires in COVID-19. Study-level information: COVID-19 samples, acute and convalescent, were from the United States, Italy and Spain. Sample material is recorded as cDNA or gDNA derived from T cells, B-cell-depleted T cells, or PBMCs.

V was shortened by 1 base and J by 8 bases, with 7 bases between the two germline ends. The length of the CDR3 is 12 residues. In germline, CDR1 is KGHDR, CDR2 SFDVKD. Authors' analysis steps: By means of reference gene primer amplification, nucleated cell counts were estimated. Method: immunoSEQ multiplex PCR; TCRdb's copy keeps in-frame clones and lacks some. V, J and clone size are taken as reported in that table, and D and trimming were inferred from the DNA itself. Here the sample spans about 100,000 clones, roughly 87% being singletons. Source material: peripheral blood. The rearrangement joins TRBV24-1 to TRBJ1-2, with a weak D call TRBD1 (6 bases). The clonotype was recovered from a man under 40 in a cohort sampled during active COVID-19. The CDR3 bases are TGTGCCACCAGTGATTTCGACAGGGGCTACACCTTC. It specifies CATSDFDRGYTF.